The 10 T cell receptor beta chains in this list originate from one sample, sequenced in a study of blood T cell repertoires in COVID-19. Sequencing was performed with immunoSEQ multiplex PCR; in TCRdb, only in-frame clones are kept and a portion is missing. This table has over 200,000 clones, about 83% appearing once. The specimen sequenced was peripheral blood. The receptors come from a man aged 40-50 years with active or convalescent COVID-19.

This chain links TRBV7-9 with TRBJ1-2, with 10 bases aligning to TRBD1. The CDR3 totals 15 residues. J was trimmed by 2 bases and V by 7 bases; bases with no gene match: 7. Per germline, CDR1 SEHNR and CDR2 FQNEAQ (reference sequence). The CDR3 DNA follows: TGTGCCAGCATCACATTGGGACAGGGGAACTATGGCTACACCTTC. It yields the protein CASITLGQGNYGYTF.

This clone has a single count. The gene calls are TRBV6-2 or TRBV6-3 and TRBJ2-4; 9 bases match TRBD1. The CDR3 covers 17 residues. With 6 bases clipped from V and 0 bases from J, the junction kept 9 bases outside the gene matches. In germline, CDR1 is MNHEY, CDR2 SVGEGT. This chain's CDR3 is CASSSGTGFLAKNIQYF. The CDR3, as DNA: TGTGCCAGCAGCAGCGGGACAGGGTTTCTAGCCAAAAACATTCAGTACTTC.

This clone was seen a few times. DNA for the CDR3: TGCGCCAGCAGCCTCGGGACTCGGGCGAACACCGGGGAGCTGTTTTTT. Its protein is CASSLGTRANTGELFF. This chain joins TRBV5-1 and TRBJ2-2; possibly TRBD2 for D (6 bases). The V gene's germline CDR1 is SGHRS and CDR2 YFSETQ. The CDR3 length is 16 residues. V was pared by 4 bases and J by 0 bases, with 13 bases between.

This clone has only a few counts. This chain joins TRBV27 and TRBJ1-5, with TRBD1 matching over 9 bases. This CDR3 has 14 residues. Per germline, CDR1 MNHEY and CDR2 SMNVEV (reference sequence). V lost 2 bases and J lost 10; bases outside the gene matches: 6. The DNA of the CDR3 is TGTGCCAGCAGTTTAGGGACAGGGTTGGGCCCCCAGCATTTT. Its translation: CASSLGTGLGPQHF.

The chain carries TRBV6-2 or TRBV6-3 and TRBJ1-1; 8 nucleotides match TRBD1. CDR1 is MNHEY and CDR2 is SVGEGT in the germline V gene. The V and J ends lost 0 bases and 7 bases, in that order; junction bases with no gene match: 10. The CDR3 runs to 16 residues. DNA of the CDR3: TGTGCCAGCAGTTACTCGAAGGCGACAGGGGCCCGTGAAGCTTTCTTT. Its translation: CASSYSKATGAREAFF.

CDR3 sequence (DNA): TGTGCCAGCAGTACCGTAGGACAGGGGGCCAGAGATACGCAGTATTTT. Protein sequence: CASSTVGQGARDTQYF. J is TRBJ2-3 and V is TRBV25-1; 11 bases match TRBD1. The CDR3 is 16 residues long. With 5 bases clipped from V and 5 bases from J, the junction kept 9 bases outside the gene matches. Germline V CDR1 and CDR2: MGHDK, SYGVNS.

J is TRBJ2-7 and V is TRBV6-2 or TRBV6-3; 7 bases line up with TRBD2. The CDR3 has 14 residues. CDR1 is MNHEY, CDR2 SVGEGT, per germline. Trimming removed 6 bases from V and 4 bases from J; junction bases left unmatched: 9. The CDR3 coding sequence is TGTGCCAGCAGCCCCAGCGGGGAACGGTACGAGCAGTACTTC. This encodes CASSPSGERYEQYF.

The genes are TRBV24-1 and TRBJ2-1; TRBD1 matches 8 bases. The length of the CDR3 is 13 residues. Losses at the gene ends were 3 bases for V and 9 bases for J; bases not matched to a gene: 3. CDR1 KGHDR and CDR2 SFDVKD come from the germline V gene. CDR3 nucleotides: TGTGCCACCAGTGATCCTACAGGGGGTGAGCAGTTCTTC. It yields the protein CATSDPTGGEQFF.

This chain joins TRBV30 and TRBJ1-2; possible D gene TRBD1, 5 bases. V shed 2 bases and J shed 3 bases, with 13 bases lying between them. Germline CDR1 GTSNPN, CDR2 SVGIG (reference sequence). The CDR3 is 14 amino acids. CDR3 loop: CAWSRQGVDYGYTF. CDR3 coding DNA: TGTGCCTGGAGTCGGCAGGGTGTGGACTATGGCTACACCTTC.

The chain is built from TRBV5-1 and TRBJ1-2; D is unclear. Germline V gene lookup returns CDR1 SGHRS and CDR2 YFSETQ. This CDR3 spans 12 amino acids. V lost 0 bases to trimming and J lost 5 bases, with 5 bases between them. The CDR3 is CASSLDQYGYTF. Written as DNA, the CDR3 is TGCGCCAGCAGCTTGGATCAGTATGGCTACACCTTC.